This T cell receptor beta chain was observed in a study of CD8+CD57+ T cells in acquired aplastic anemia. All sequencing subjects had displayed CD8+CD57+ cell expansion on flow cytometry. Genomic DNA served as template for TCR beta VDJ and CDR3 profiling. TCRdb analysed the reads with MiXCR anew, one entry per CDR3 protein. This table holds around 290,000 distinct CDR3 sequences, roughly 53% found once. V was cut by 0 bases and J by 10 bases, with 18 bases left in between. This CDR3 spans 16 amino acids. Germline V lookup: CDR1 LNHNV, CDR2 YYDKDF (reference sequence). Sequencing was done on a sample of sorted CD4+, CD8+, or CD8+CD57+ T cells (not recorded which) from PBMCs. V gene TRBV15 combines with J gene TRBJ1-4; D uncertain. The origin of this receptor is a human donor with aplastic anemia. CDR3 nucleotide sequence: TGTGCCACCAGCAGAGACCTCGGGCCTGCCTCTGGAAAACTGTTTTTT. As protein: CATSRDLGPASGKLFF.